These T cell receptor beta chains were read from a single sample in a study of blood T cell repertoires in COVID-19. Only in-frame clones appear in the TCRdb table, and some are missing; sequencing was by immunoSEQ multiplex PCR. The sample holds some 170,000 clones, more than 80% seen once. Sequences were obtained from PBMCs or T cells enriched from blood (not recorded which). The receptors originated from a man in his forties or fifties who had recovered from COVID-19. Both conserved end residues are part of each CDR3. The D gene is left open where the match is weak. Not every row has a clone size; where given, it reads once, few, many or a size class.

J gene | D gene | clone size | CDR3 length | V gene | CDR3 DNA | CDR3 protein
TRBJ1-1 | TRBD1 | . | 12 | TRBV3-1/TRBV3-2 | TGTGCCAGCGGGGGGACAGCCACTGAAGCTTTCTTT | CASGGTATEAFF
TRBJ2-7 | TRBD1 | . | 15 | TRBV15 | TGTGCCACCAGCAGAACCGGGACAGGGGCCTACGAGCAGTACTTC | CATSRTGTGAYEQYF
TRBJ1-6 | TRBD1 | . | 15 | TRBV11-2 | TGTGCCAGCAGCTCCCGGACAGGGGCGAATTCACCCCTCCACTTT | CASSSRTGANSPLHF
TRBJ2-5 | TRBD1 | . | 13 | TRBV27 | TGTGCCAGCAGTGCCCGGACAGGTGAGACCCAGTACTTC | CASSARTGETQYF
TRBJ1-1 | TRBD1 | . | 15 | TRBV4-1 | TGCGCCAGCAGCCCCCACGACAGGGGGAGTACTGAAGCTTTCTTT | CASSPHDRGSTEAFF
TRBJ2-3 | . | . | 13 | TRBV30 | TGTGCCTGGAGAAACCCCGGGGGAGATACGCAGTATTTT | CAWRNPGGDTQYF
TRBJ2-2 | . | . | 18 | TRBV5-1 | TGCGCCAGCAGCTCGCGTCCAACAGGGATCCTTACCACCGGGGAGCTGTTTTTT | CASSSRPTGILTTGELFF
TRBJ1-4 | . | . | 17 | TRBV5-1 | TGCGCCAGCAGCTTGTCGATTTTGTGGGGGACTGGTGAAAAACTGTTTTTT | CASSLSILWGTGEKLFF
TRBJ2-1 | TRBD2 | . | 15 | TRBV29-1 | TGCAGCGTAAGCGGGAGACACGCCCTTGACAATGAGCAGTTCTTC | CSVSGRHALDNEQFF
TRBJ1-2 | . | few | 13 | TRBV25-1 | TGTGCCAGCAGCAGCGATACTAACTATGGCTACACCTTC | CASSSDTNYGYTF
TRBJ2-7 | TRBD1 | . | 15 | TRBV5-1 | TGCGCCAGCAGCAAAGGACAGGGGGGACCCTACGAGCAGTACTTC | CASSKGQGGPYEQYF
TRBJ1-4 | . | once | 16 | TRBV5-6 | TGTGCCAGCAGCTTGCGAAGCCCCCCGGCTAATGAAAAACTGTTTTTT | CASSLRSPPANEKLFF
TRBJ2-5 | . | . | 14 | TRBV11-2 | TGTGCCAGCAGTCTTAGCGCGTACCAAGAGACCCAGTACTTC | CASSLSAYQETQYF
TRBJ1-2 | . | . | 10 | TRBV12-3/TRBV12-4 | TGTGCCGGGGGGGACTCAGAGCTTTTCTTC | CAGGDSELFF
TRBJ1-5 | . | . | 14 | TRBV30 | TGTGCCTGGAGTGCGGCGGAAAAGTATCAGCCCCAGCATTTT | CAWSAAEKYQPQHF
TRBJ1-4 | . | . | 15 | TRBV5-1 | TGCGCCAGCAGCTTGGCGGCGGGGAGAAATGAAAAACTGTTTTTT | CASSLAAGRNEKLFF
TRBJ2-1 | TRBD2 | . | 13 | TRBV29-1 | TGCAGCGTTTGGGCGGGAGGGGGGAATGAGCAGTTCTTC | CSVWAGGGNEQFF
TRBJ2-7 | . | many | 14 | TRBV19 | TGTGCCAGTAGTATAGGACATATCCACTACGAGCAGTACTTC | CASSIGHIHYEQYF
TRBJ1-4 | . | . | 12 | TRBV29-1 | TGCAGCGTTGAAGATCATCACGGGGAACTGTTTTTT | CSVEDHHGELFF
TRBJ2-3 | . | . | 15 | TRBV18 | TGTGCCAGCTCAAAGCGACAGGCTAGCACAGATACGCAGTATTTT | CASSKRQASTDTQYF
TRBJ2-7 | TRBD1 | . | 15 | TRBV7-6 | TGTGCCAGCAGCTTAGAGACAGGGGCTATTTACGAGCAGTACTTC | CASSLETGAIYEQYF
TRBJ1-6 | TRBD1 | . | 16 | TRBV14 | TGTGCCAGCAGCCGGACAGGGGGAACCTATAATTCACCCCTCCACTTT | CASSRTGGTYNSPLHF
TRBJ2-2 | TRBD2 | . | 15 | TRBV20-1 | TGCAGTGCTAGTGGACTAGCGGGGGACCTCGGGGAGCTGTTTTTT | CSASGLAGDLGELFF
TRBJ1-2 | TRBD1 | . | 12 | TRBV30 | TGTGCCTGGAGCGCCGGGACAGGCGTCCGCACCTTC | CAWSAGTGVRTF
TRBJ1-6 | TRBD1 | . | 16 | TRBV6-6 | TGTGCCACAGACAAAACCGGGACAGGGTATTATTCACCCCTCCACTTT | CATDKTGTGYYSPLHF
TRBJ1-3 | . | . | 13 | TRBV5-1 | TGCGCCAGCAGCTTGTCAGGGGGAAACACCATATATTTT | CASSLSGGNTIYF
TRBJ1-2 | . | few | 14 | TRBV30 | TGTGCCTGGAGGGAAACCCTTTACAGTTATGGCTACACCTTC | CAWRETLYSYGYTF
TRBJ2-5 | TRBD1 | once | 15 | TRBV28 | TGTGCCAGCAGCGCACCGGGACAGGTAGGAGAGACCCAGTACTTC | CASSAPGQVGETQYF
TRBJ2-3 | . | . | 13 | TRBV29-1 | TGCAGCGTTGAAGTTACAGTTCAAAATACGCAGTATTTT | CSVEVTVQNTQYF